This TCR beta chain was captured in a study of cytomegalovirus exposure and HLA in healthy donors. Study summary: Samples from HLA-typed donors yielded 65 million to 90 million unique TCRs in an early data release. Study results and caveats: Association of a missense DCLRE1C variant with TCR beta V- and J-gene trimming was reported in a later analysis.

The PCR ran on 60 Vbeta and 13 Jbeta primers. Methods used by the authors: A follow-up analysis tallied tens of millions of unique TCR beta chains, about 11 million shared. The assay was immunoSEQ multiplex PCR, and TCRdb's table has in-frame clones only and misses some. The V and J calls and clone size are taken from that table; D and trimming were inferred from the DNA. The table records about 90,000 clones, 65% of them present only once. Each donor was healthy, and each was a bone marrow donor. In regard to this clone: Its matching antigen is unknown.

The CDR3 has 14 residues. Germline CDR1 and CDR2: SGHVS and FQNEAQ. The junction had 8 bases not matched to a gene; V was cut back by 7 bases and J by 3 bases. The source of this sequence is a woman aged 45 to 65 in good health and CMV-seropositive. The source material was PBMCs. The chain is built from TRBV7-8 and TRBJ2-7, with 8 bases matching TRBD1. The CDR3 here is CASNPGGAGYEQYF. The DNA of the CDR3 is TGTGCCAGCAACCCAGGGGGCGCGGGCTACGAGCAGTACTTC.